A selection of T cell receptor beta chains follows, all from one sample in a study of OX40 agonist ivuxolimab in advanced cancers. Sequencing was performed with immunoSEQ multiplex PCR; in TCRdb, only in-frame clones are kept and a portion is missing. The sample consists of about 82,000 clones, 92% of them appearing once. The sequenced sample was CD4+ or CD8+ T cells sorted from blood, obtained in a trial of the OX40 agonist ivuxolimab. Receptors originate from an adult with an advanced solid tumor such as melanoma, head and neck, liver or kidney cancer. The CDR3 runs from the conserved cysteine through the conserved F or W. Each record gives: J gene, clone size, D gene, V gene, CDR3 DNA, CDR3 protein. D genes are given only for firm matches. For some rows the clone size is stated as once, few or many, or as a class when expanded; others skip it.

>TRBJ1-2|NA|NA|TRBV11-2
TGTGCCAGCAGCTTAAATCCGTCAGCCTATGGCTACACCTTC
CASSLNPSAYGYTF
>TRBJ2-7|NA|TRBD1|TRBV12-5
TGTGCTAGTGGTTTGGTAGGGACAGGGTACGAGCAGTACTTC
CASGLVGTGYEQYF
>TRBJ1-4|NA|TRBD1|TRBV7-6
TGTGCCAGCAGCTTACAAGGGGGCGGGGAGAAACTGTTTTTT
CASSLQGGGEKLFF
>TRBJ1-2|NA|TRBD1|TRBV14
TGTGCCAGCAGCATGGTTCCGGCAGGGGGCTATGGCTACACCTTC
CASSMVPAGGYGYTF
>TRBJ2-1|NA|NA|TRBV7-9
TGTGCCAGCAGCCCACGAAGTTACTCCTACAATGAGCAGTTCTTC
CASSPRSYSYNEQFF
>TRBJ2-4|NA|NA|TRBV2
TGTGCCAGCAGCCCAAACATTCAGTACTTC
CASSPNIQYF
>TRBJ2-1|NA|TRBD1|TRBV7-6
TGTGCCAGCAGCCCACCGGGACAGGGGGCCAATGAGCAGTTCTTC
CASSPPGQGANEQFF
>TRBJ1-3|NA|NA|TRBV11-1
TGTGCCAGCAGCTTAACGTCGGGTACAGACAGAACTGGAAACACCATATATTTT
CASSLTSGTDRTGNTIYF
>TRBJ2-3|NA|TRBD1|TRBV10-3
TGTGCCATCAGTGAGTTCTGGCAGGGGGAACTCACAGATACGCAGTATTTT
CAISEFWQGELTDTQYF
>TRBJ1-2|NA|NA|TRBV6-5
TGTGCCAGCAGTTTCGACGGAGCTAACTATGGCTACACCTTC
CASSFDGANYGYTF
>TRBJ1-6|NA|NA|TRBV11-1
TGTGCCAGCAGCTTAGCGGCATTGGGGAATTCACCCCTCCACTTT
CASSLAALGNSPLHF
>TRBJ2-5|once|TRBD1|TRBV29-1
TGCAGCGTACCGGGACAGTCCCTCGAGACCCAGTACTTC
CSVPGQSLETQYF
>TRBJ2-4|NA|NA|TRBV27
TGTGCCAGCAGTTTATCGGTCGAGGGCAACATTCAGTACTTC
CASSLSVEGNIQYF
>TRBJ1-1|NA|NA|TRBV27
TGTGCCAGCAGTTTGGCAGTAGGGGGCACTGAAGCTTTCTTT
CASSLAVGGTEAFF
>TRBJ2-3|NA|NA|TRBV6-5
TGTGACAGCAGTTACTTAACGGGCACAGATACGCAGTATTTT
CDSSYLTGTDTQYF
>TRBJ2-1|NA|NA|TRBV5-4
TGTGCCAGCACCACGAACAATGAGCAGTTCTTC
CASTTNNEQFF
>TRBJ1-2|NA|NA|TRBV4-1
TGCGCCAGCAGCCAGGGGCCTTATGGCTACACCTTC
CASSQGPYGYTF
>TRBJ1-2|NA|TRBD1|TRBV5-5
TGTGCCAGCAGCCTCTTGACAGGGAGCTTAAACTATGGCTACACCTTC
CASSLLTGSLNYGYTF
>TRBJ2-3|few|TRBD2|TRBV6-4
TGTGCCAGCAGTGAGGGACTAGGCACAGATACGCAGTATTTT
CASSEGLGTDTQYF
>TRBJ2-2|NA|TRBD2|TRBV11-2
TGTGCCAGCAGCCATGGACTAGCGGGGGGGCCAGAATACACCGGGGAGCTGTTTTTT
CASSHGLAGGPEYTGELFF
>TRBJ1-2|NA|NA|TRBV12-5
TGTGCTAGTGGTTTGGACAGGGATGGTGATAACTATGGCTACACCTTC
CASGLDRDGDNYGYTF
>TRBJ2-3|NA|TRBD1|TRBV6-6
TGTGCCAGCAGTTTAGACAGGGACATCACAGATACGCAGTATTTT
CASSLDRDITDTQYF
>TRBJ2-7|once|NA|TRBV2
TGTGCCAGCAGTGGGGACCCGGGGCTATACGAGCAGTACTTC
CASSGDPGLYEQYF
>TRBJ1-1|NA|TRBD1|TRBV6-5
TGTGCCAGCAGTTACGGGACAGGGATAATGAACACTGAAGCTTTCTTT
CASSYGTGIMNTEAFF
>TRBJ2-7|NA|NA|TRBV2
TGTGCCATCCCGGGGGAGACCTCCTACGAGCAGTACTTC
CAIPGETSYEQYF
>TRBJ1-5|NA|TRBD1|TRBV7-8
TGTGCCAGCAAGGGACAGGGGATCAATCAGCCCCAGCATTTT
CASKGQGINQPQHF
>TRBJ2-5|NA|TRBD2|TRBV7-6
TGTGCCAGCAGCTGGGAGGGAGGAGAGACCCAGTACTTC
CASSWEGGETQYF
>TRBJ1-2|NA|NA|TRBV4-2
TGTGCCAGCACAGGGATGGACTATGGCTACACCTTC
CASTGMDYGYTF
>TRBJ2-7|NA|NA|TRBV7-8
TGTGCCAGCAGCACCACAGGGTTGGGCTCCTACGAGCAGTACTTC
CASSTTGLGSYEQYF
>TRBJ2-7|NA|NA|TRBV6-5
TGTGCCAGCAGTTACTCGGTAGACGAGCAGTACTTC
CASSYSVDEQYF
>TRBJ2-1|NA|TRBD2|TRBV13
TGTGCCAGCAGCCAACCGGGGGGGCCCTACAATGAGCAGTTCTTC
CASSQPGGPYNEQFF
>TRBJ2-7|NA|NA|TRBV4-1
TGCGCCAGCAGCCAAGGACTAGCCTACGAGCAGTACTTC
CASSQGLAYEQYF
>TRBJ1-3|NA|NA|TRBV13
TGTGCCAGCAGCACCGACAGCGGTGGAAACACCATATATTTT
CASSTDSGGNTIYF
>TRBJ1-5|NA|TRBD1|TRBV27
TGTGCCAGCAGTATCGGGACAGGTGCTAATCAGCCCCAGCATTTT
CASSIGTGANQPQHF
>TRBJ1-1|NA|NA|TRBV7-6
TGTGCCAGCAGCTTAGCGCTAGGCCCAACGCCTAACACTGAAGCTTTCTTT
CASSLALGPTPNTEAFF
>TRBJ1-2|NA|TRBD1|TRBV5-6
TGTGCCAGCAGCTTGGCCCTCGAAGGGGGCTATCTCTATGGCTACACCTTC
CASSLALEGGYLYGYTF
>TRBJ2-7|NA|NA|TRBV11-2
TGTGCCAGCAGCTTAGGGAGGGGGGGTTACGAGCAGTACTTC
CASSLGRGGYEQYF
>TRBJ2-1|NA|NA|TRBV21-1
TGTGCCAGCAGCAAAAACAGGGGAGGGAATGAGCAGTTCTTC
CASSKNRGGNEQFF
>TRBJ1-6|NA|TRBD1|TRBV10-3
TGTGCCATCGGGACAGGCTATAATTCACCCCTCCACTTT
CAIGTGYNSPLHF
>TRBJ2-3|NA|NA|TRBV11-2
TGTGCCAGCAGTTTTGTTGGGGATACGCAGTATTTT
CASSFVGDTQYF
>TRBJ1-1|NA|TRBD1|TRBV4-3
TGCGCCAGCAGCCAAGAGATCCGAGGGGGCAGGTACACTGAAGCTTTCTTT
CASSQEIRGGRYTEAFF